This T cell receptor beta chain was recorded in a study of cytomegalovirus exposure and HLA in healthy donors. PCR primers comprised 60 Vbeta and 13 Jbeta primers. Sequencing was performed with immunoSEQ multiplex PCR; in TCRdb, only in-frame clones are kept and a portion is missing. The sample carries under 150,000 clones, 80% recorded once. Note on this clone: Its antigen is as yet unknown.

Study findings and constraints: Common viral pathogens seemed to be connected with several of the most significant clusters, according to a later analysis. Analyses of presence and absence presupposed an approximately uniform sequencing depth across donors. A later analysis found TCR association rates differed by HLA locus, highest for DRB1 and lowest for HLA-C.

Germline loops: CDR1 SQVTM, CDR2 ANQGSEA. This CDR3 contains 11 residues. The V end lost 5 bases, the J end lost 7 bases, and 12 bases lay between the germline ends. This chain links TRBV29-1 with TRBJ2-7, with D possibly matching TRBD1 (5 bases). The sample consisted of PBMCs. This clonotype originated in a woman between 40 and 55 years old in good health and CMV-seronegative. The CDR3 DNA follows: TGCAGCGTTCAGGGTCGTTCAGAGCAGTACTTC. Protein: CSVQGRSEQYF.